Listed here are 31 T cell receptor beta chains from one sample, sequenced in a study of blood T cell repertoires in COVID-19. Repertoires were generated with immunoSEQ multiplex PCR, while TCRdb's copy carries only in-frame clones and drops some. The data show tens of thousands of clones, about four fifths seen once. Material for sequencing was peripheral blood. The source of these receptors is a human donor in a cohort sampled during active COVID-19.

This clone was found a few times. In DNA, the CDR3 is TGCGCCAGCAGCGAAAGGGCGGGGGGTCAAGGTGAGCAGTTCTTC. Amino acid sequence: CASSERAGGQGEQFF. J is TRBJ2-1 and V is TRBV5-1; 8 positions agree with TRBD2. The CDR3 extends over 15 amino acids. Germline CDR1 reads SGHRS; CDR2 reads YFSETQ. V shed 4 bases and J 9 bases; nucleotides not matched to a gene: 12.

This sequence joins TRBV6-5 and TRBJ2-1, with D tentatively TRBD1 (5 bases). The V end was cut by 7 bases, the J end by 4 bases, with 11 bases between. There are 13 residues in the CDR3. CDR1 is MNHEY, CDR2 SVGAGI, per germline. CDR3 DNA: TGTGCCAGCAACAGACAGTTTTACAATGAGCAGTTCTTC. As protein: CASNRQFYNEQFF.

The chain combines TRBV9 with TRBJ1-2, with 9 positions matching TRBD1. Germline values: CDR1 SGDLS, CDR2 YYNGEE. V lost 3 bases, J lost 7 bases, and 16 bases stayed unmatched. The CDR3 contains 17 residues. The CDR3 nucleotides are TGTGCCAGCAGCGCACCGGGGACAGGGAGCCCCTCGGGTGGCTACACCTTC. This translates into CASSAPGTGSPSGGYTF.

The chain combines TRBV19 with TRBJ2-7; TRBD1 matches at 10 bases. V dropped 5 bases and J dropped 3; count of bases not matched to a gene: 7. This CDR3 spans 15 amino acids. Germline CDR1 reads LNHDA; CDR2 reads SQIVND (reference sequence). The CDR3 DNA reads TGTGCCAGTAGTCTCGCGGGACAGGGGTTCTACGAGCAGTACTTC. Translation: CASSLAGQGFYEQYF.

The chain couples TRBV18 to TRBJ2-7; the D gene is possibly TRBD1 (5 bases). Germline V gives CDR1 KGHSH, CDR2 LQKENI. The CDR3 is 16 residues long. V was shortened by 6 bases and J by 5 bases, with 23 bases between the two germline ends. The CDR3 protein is CASSDRPGWGHNEQYF. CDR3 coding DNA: TGTGCCAGCTCGGACCGACCAGGGTGGGGCCATAACGAGCAGTACTTC.

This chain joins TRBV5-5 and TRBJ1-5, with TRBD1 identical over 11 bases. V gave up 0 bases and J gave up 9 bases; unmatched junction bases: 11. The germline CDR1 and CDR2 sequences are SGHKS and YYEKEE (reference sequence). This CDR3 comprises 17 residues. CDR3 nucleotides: TGTGCCAGCAGCTTGGAAGGGTCCCGGGGACAGGGGGGGCCCCAGCATTTT. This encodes CASSLEGSRGQGGPQHF.

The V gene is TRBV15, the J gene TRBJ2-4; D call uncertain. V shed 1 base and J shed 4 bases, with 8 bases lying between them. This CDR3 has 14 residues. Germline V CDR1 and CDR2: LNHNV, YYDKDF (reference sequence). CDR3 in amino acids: CATSRVYGKNIQYF. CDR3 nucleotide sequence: TGTGCCACCAGCAGAGTTTACGGTAAAAACATTCAGTACTTC.

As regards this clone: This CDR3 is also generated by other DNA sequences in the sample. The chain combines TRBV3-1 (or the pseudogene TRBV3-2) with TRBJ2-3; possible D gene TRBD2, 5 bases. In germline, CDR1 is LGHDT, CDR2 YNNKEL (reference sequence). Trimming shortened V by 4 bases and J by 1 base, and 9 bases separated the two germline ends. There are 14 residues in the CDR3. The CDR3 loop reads CASSRAGGTDTQYF. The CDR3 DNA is TGTGCCAGCAGCCGAGCCGGGGGCACAGATACGCAGTATTTT.

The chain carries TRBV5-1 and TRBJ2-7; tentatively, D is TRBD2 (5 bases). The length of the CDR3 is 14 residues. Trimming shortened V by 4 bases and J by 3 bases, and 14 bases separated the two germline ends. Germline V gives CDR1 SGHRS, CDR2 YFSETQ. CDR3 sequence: CASSRGRTDYEQYF. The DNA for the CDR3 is TGCGCCAGCAGCCGAGGGAGAACGGACTACGAGCAGTACTTC.

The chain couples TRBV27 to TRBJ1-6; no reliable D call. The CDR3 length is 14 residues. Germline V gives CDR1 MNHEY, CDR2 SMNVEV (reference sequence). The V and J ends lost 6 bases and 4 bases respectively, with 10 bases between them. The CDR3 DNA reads TGTGCCAGCAGCCCCCGTCGGTATAATTCACCCCTCCACTTT. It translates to CASSPRRYNSPLHF.

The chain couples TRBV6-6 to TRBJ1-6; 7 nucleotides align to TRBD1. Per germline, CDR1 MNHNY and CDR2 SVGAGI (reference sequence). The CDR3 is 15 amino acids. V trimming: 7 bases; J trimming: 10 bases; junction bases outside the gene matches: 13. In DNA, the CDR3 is TGTGCCAGCACCGACCGGGACAGAGGACGGTCACCCCTCCACTTT. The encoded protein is CASTDRDRGRSPLHF.

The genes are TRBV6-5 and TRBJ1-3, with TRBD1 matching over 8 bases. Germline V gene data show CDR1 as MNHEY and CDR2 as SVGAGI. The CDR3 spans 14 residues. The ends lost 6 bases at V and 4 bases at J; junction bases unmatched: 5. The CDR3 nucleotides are TGTGCCAGCAGGGACAGGGAGGACGGAAACACCATATATTTT. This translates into CASRDREDGNTIYF.

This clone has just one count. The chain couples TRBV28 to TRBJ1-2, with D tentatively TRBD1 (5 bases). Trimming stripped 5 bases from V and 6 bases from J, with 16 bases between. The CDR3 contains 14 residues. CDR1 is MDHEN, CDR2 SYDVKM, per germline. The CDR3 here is CASSVDSRVDGYTF. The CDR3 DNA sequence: TGTGCCAGCAGTGTCGACAGCCGAGTTGATGGCTACACCTTC.

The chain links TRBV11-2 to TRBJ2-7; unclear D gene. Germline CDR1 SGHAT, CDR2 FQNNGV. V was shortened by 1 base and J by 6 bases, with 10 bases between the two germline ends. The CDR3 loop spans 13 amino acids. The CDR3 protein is CASSLGYGAEQYF. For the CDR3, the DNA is TGTGCCAGCAGCTTAGGTTACGGTGCCGAGCAGTACTTC.

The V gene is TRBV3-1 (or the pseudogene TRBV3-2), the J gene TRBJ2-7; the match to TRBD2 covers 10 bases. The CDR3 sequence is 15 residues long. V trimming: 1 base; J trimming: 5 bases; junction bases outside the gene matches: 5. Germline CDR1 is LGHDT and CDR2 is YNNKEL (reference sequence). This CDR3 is CASSQASGSWNEQYF. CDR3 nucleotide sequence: TGTGCCAGCAGCCAAGCTAGCGGGAGCTGGAACGAGCAGTACTTC.

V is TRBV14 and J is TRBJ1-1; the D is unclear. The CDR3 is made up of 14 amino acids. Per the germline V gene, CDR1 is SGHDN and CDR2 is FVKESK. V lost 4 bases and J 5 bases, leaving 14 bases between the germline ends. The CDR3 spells CASSPRRGRTEAFF. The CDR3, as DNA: TGTGCCAGCAGCCCAAGACGAGGGAGGACTGAAGCTTTCTTT.

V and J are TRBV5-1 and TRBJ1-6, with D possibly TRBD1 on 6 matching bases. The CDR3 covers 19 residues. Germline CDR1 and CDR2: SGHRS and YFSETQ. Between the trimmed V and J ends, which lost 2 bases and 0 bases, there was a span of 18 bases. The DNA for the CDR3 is TGCGCCAGCAGCTTACAGGGCCTAAACCTACTCTCCTATAATTCACCCCTCCACTTT. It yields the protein CASSLQGLNLLSYNSPLHF.

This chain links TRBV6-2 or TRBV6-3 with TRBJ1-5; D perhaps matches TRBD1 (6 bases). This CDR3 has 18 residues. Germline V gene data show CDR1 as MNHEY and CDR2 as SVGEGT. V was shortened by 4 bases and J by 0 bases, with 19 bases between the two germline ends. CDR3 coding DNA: TGTGCCAGCAGTTCCTATCTTCAGGGGAAGTATAGCAATCAGCCCCAGCATTTT. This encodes CASSSYLQGKYSNQPQHF.

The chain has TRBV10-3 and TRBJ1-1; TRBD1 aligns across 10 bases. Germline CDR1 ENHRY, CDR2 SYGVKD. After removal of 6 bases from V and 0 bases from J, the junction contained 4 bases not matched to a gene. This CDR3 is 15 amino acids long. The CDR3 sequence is CAIRMDRGMNTEAFF. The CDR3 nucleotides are TGTGCCATCAGAATGGACAGGGGGATGAACACTGAAGCTTTCTTT.

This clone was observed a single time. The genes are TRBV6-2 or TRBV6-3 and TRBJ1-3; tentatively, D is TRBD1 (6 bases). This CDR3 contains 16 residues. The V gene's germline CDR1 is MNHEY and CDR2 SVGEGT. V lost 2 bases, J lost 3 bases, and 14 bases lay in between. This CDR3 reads CASSYRGAIRGNTIYF. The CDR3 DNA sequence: TGTGCCAGCAGTTACCGGGGGGCAATTCGTGGAAACACCATATATTTT.

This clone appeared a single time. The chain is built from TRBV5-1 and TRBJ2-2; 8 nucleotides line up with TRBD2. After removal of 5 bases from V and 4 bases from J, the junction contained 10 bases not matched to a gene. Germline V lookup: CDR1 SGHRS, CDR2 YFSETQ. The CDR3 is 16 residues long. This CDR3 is CASSQLGGAGTGELFF. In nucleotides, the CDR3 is TGCGCCAGCAGTCAACTCGGGGGGGCCGGCACCGGGGAGCTGTTTTTT.

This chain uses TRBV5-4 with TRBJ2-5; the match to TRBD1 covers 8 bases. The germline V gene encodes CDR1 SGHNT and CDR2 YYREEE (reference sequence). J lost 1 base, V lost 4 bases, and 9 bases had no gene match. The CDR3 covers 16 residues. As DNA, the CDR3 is TGTGCCAGCAGCAGGCAGGGGGCGATTGGCCAAGAGACCCAGTACTTC. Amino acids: CASSRQGAIGQETQYF.

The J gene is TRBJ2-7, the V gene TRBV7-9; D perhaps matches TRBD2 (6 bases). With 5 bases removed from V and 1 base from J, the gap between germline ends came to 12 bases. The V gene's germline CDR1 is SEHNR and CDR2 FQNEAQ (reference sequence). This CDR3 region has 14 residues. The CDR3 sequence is CASSVPGLSYEQYF. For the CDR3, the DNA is TGTGCCAGCAGCGTTCCGGGACTGTCCTACGAGCAGTACTTC. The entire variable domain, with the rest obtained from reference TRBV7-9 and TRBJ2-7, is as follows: DTGVSQNPRHKITKRGQNVTFRCDPISEHNRLYWYRQTLGQGPEFLTYFQNEAQLEKSRLLSDRFSAERPKGSFSTLEIQRTEQGDSAMYLCASSVPGLSYEQYFGPGTRLTVT.

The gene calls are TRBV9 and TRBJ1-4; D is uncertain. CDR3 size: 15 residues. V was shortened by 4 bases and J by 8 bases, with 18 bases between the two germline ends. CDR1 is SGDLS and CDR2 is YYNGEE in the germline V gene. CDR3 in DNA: TGTGCCAGCAGCTTCGGGTCTCAATGGGAGGAAAAACTGTTTTTT. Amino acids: CASSFGSQWEEKLFF.

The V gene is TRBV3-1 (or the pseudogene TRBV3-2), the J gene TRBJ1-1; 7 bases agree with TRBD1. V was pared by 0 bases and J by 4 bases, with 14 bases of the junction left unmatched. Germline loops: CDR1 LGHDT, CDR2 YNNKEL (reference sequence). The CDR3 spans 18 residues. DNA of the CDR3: TGTGCCAGCAGCCAAGAAGTTCACAGGGGCTACGGGGGCACTGAAGCTTTCTTT. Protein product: CASSQEVHRGYGGTEAFF.

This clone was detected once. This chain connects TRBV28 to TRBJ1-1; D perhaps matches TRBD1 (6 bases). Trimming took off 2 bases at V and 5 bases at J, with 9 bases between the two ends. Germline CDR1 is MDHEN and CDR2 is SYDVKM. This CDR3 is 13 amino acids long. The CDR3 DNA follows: TGTGCCAGCAGTTTAAATAGGGGGACTGAAGCTTTCTTT. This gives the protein CASSLNRGTEAFF.

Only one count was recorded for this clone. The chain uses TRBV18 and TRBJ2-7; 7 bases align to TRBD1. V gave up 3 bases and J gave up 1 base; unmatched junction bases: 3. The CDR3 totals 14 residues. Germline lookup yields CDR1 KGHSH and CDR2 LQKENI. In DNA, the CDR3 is TGTGCCAGCTCACCCCGGGACAGTTCCTACGAGCAGTACTTC. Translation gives CASSPRDSSYEQYF. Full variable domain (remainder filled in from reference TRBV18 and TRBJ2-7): NAGVMQNPRHLVRRRGQEARLRCSPMKGHSHVYWYRQLPEEGLKFMVYLQKENIIDESGMPKERFSAEFPKEGPSILRIQQVVRGDSAAYFCASSPRDSSYEQYFGPGTRLTVT.

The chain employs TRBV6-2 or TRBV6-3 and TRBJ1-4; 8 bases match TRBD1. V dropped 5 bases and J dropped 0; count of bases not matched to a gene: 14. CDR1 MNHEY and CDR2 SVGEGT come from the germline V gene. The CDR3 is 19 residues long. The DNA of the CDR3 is TGTGCCAGCAGTCGCTCACCCGGGACAGGTACAGCAACTAATGAAAAACTGTTTTTT. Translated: CASSRSPGTGTATNEKLFF.

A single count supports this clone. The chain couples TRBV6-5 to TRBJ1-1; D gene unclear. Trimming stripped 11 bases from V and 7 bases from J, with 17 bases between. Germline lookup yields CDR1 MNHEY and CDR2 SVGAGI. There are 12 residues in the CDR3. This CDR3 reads CAVAQTAVEAFF. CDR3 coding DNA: TGTGCCGTTGCCCAGACGGCGGTTGAAGCTTTCTTT.

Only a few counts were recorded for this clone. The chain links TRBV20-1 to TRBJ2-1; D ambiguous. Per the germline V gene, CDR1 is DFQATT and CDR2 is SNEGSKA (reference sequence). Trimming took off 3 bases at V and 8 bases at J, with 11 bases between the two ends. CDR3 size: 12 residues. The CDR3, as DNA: TGCAGTGCTAGTGACCCACTCCATGAGCAGTTCTTC. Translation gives CSASDPLHEQFF.

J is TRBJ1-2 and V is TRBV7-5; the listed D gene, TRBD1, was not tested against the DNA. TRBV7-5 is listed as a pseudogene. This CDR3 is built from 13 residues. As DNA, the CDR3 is TGTGCCAGAAGCTTATGGGGCTTCTATGGCTACACCTTC. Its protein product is CARSLWGFYGYTF.